Below, 13 T cell receptor beta chains from the same sample are listed, as sequenced in a study of cytomegalovirus exposure and HLA in healthy donors. PCR involved 60 Vbeta and 13 Jbeta primers. TCRdb's copy holds only in-frame clones and misses some; the assay was immunoSEQ multiplex PCR. The repertoire holds 100,000 to 150,000 clones, with roughly a tenth as singletons. Specimen: PBMCs. These receptor sequences come from a woman under 30 in good health and CMV-seropositive.

This clone was observed a few times. The rearrangement joins TRBV27 to TRBJ1-1, with D possibly being TRBD1 (5 bases). This CDR3 contains 15 residues. Germline CDR1 and CDR2: MNHEY and SMNVEV (reference sequence). V was pared by 0 bases and J by 3 bases, with 11 bases between. Here the CDR3 reads CASSLSVGGYTEAFF. CDR3 coding DNA: TGTGCCAGCAGTTTATCGGTGGGGGGGTACACTGAAGCTTTCTTT.

This clone was seen a few times. The J gene is TRBJ2-2, the V gene TRBV27; D unclear. The CDR3 is 13 amino acids. Germline V lookup: CDR1 MNHEY, CDR2 SMNVEV (reference sequence). Trimming stripped 1 base from V and 9 bases from J, with 9 bases between. The CDR3 loop is CASSLFAARELFF. The CDR3 coding sequence is TGTGCCAGCAGTTTATTTGCGGCCAGGGAGCTGTTTTTT.

A note on this clone: Mismatch with germline at one junction end may stem from a read error. Distinct nucleotide sequences in the sample also encode this CDR3. The chain links TRBV5-5 to TRBJ1-1, with no clear D. The CDR3 is made up of 13 amino acids. Germline-derived CDR1 and CDR2 are SGHKS and YYEKEE (reference sequence). The CDR3 loop is CASSFHSNTEAFF. The CDR3 nucleotides read TGTGCCAGCAGCTTTCACAGCAACACTGAGGCTTTCTTT.

The V call is TRBV6-5, the J call TRBJ2-7; 8 bases fit TRBD1. Looked up from germline, CDR1 is MNHEY and CDR2 is SVGAGI. This CDR3 is built from 14 residues. The J segment lost 5 bases and the V segment lost 7 bases, leaving 10 bases of the junction unmatched. The CDR3 reads CASTPIEDRDEQYF. The CDR3, as DNA: TGTGCCAGCACCCCGATTGAGGACAGGGACGAGCAGTACTTC.

The chain combines TRBV7-9 with TRBJ2-2, with TRBD2 matching 7 bases. There are 14 residues in the CDR3. The J segment lost 5 bases and the V segment lost 5 bases, leaving 5 bases of the junction unmatched. CDR1 and CDR2 (germline): SEHNR, FQNEAQ (reference sequence). In DNA form, the CDR3 reads TGTGCCAGCAGCGCGAGAGCGGGGACCGGGGAGCTGTTTTTT. This codes for CASSARAGTGELFF.

This clone has only a few counts. V is TRBV4-1 and J is TRBJ2-5, with 8 nucleotides matching TRBD2. The germline V gene has CDR1 MGHRA and CDR2 YSYEKL. The CDR3 consists of 15 residues. V shed 4 bases, J shed 7 bases, and the junction held 11 bases outside the gene matches. This CDR3 reads CASSRTERELGTQYF. CDR3 in DNA: TGCGCCAGCAGCCGGACCGAGCGGGAGTTGGGGACCCAGTACTTC.

This clone occurred a few times. This rearrangement joins TRBV5-1 to TRBJ1-1; D not resolved. The CDR3 covers 14 residues. CDR1 and CDR2 from the germline V gene are SGHRS and YFSETQ. Trimming took off 7 bases at V and 0 bases at J, with 13 bases between the two ends. CDR3 loop: CASSYGSMNTEAFF. The CDR3 DNA is TGCGCCAGCTCCTACGGGAGCATGAACACTGAAGCTTTCTTT.

V and J are TRBV7-9 and TRBJ2-3, with no clear D. The germline V gene has CDR1 SEHNR and CDR2 FQNEAQ (reference sequence). This CDR3 region has 14 residues. V was cut by 5 bases and J by 4 bases, with 13 bases left in between. The CDR3 DNA reads TGTGCCAGCAGCCAAAAAGAACTCGCAGATACGCAGTATTTT. This sequence encodes CASSQKELADTQYF.

This clone has a handful of counts. V gene TRBV5-4 combines with J gene TRBJ1-1; TRBD1 might be the D (5 bases). Germline-derived CDR1 and CDR2 are SGHNT and YYREEE (reference sequence). The CDR3 length is 15 residues. Trimming removed 1 base at V and 0 bases at J, with 10 bases between. As DNA, the CDR3 is TGTGCCAGCAGCTTGCTCGGGGGGATGAACACTGAAGCTTTCTTT. As protein: CASSLLGGMNTEAFF.

This clone has only a few counts. The chain employs TRBV5-1 and TRBJ2-2, with D possibly TRBD2 on 5 matching bases. V was clipped by 0 bases and J by 6 bases, with 15 bases between them. Germline V gene sequence: CDR1 SGHRS, CDR2 YFSETQ. The length of the CDR3 is 16 residues. CDR3 DNA: TGCGCCAGCAGCTTGGGAGGGAAGCTTGGCGCCGGGGAGCTGTTTTTT. Its protein is CASSLGGKLGAGELFF.

The table lists this clone with a few counts. This chain links TRBV29-1 with TRBJ1-2, with a tentative D call TRBD1 (6 bases). Germline CDR1 and CDR2: SQVTM and ANQGSEA. The length of the CDR3 is 13 residues. V was clipped by 6 bases and J by 4 bases, with 15 bases between them. The CDR3 coding sequence is TGCAGCGTCGAGGTGGGCAGGGGCTATGGCTACACCTTC. Translation: CSVEVGRGYGYTF. Using reference TRBV29-1 and TRBJ1-2 for the parts outside the CDR3, the full variable domain is SAVISQKPSRDICQRGTSLTIQCQVDSQVTMMFWYRQQPGQSLTLIATANQGSEATYESGFVIDKFPISRPNLTFSTLTVSNMSPEDSSIYLCSVEVGRGYGYTFGSGTRLTVV.

This clone was observed a few times. The chain uses TRBV13 and TRBJ2-3, with 9 bases fitting TRBD2. Per germline, CDR1 PRHDT and CDR2 FYEKMQ (reference sequence). The trim removed 4 bases at V and 1 base at J, leaving 6 bases unmatched. The CDR3 contains 16 residues. The CDR3 loop reads CASSYGPSGGTDTQYF. The CDR3 DNA reads as TGTGCCAGCAGCTACGGCCCTAGCGGGGGCACAGATACGCAGTATTTT.

V is TRBV7-2 and J is TRBJ1-1; D is undetermined. V lost 5 bases, J lost 1 base, and 8 bases lay in between. The germline CDR1 and CDR2 sequences are SGHTA and FQGNSA. The CDR3 runs to 13 residues. The DNA for the CDR3 is TGTGCCAGCAGCCTCTACTCGAACACTGAAGCTTTCTTT. This sequence encodes CASSLYSNTEAFF.